This T cell receptor beta chain appears in the sequencing data of a study of blood T cell repertoires in COVID-19. Study overall: Material from acute and convalescent COVID-19 was sourced from the United States, Italy and Spain. PBMCs, B-cell-depleted T cells, or T cells provided the cDNA or gDNA that made up the material.

Original methodology: Amplification from reference gene primers served as the basis for estimated nucleated cell counts. Assay: immunoSEQ multiplex PCR; the TCRdb copy retains only in-frame clones and omits some. The V and J calls and clone size are taken from that table; D and trimming were inferred from the DNA. The table includes 65,000 to 95,000 clones, around 90% detected once. Sequencing was done on a sample of peripheral blood. This TCR was recovered from a man aged 45 to 65 with active COVID-19.

CDR3 loop: CATNPDRGRAGELFF. DNA of the CDR3: TGTGCCACCAACCCTGACAGGGGGCGGGCCGGGGAGCTGTTTTTT. V and J are TRBV28 and TRBJ2-2; 10 nucleotides agree with TRBD1. The CDR3 sequence is 15 residues long. In germline, CDR1 is MDHEN, CDR2 SYDVKM. V was pared by 10 bases and J by 6 bases, with 11 bases of the junction left unmatched.